Following are 20 T cell receptor beta chains from one sample sequenced in a study of technical replicates of blood from several donors. Libraries were prepared by immunoSEQ multiplex PCR; TCRdb keeps only in-frame clonotypes and omits some of them. The table shows over 80,000 clones, with 95% to 96% occurring only once. The sequenced sample consisted of T cells isolated from PBMCs. The receptor set was obtained from a human donor in good health.

The chain uses TRBV27 and TRBJ2-2, with a tentative D call TRBD2 (6 bases). V was pared by 8 bases and J by 6 bases, with 13 bases between. The CDR3 is 13 amino acids. Germline V gene data show CDR1 as MNHEY and CDR2 as SMNVEV (reference sequence). Here the CDR3 reads CASCPGVAGELFF. Here the CDR3 DNA reads TGTGCCAGCTGTCCGGGGGTGGCCGGGGAGCTGTTTTTT.

The chain couples TRBV4-3 to TRBJ2-7; D perhaps matches TRBD1 (6 bases). V was trimmed by 5 bases and J by 0 bases, leaving 11 bases between them. CDR1 and CDR2 (germline): LGHNA, YSLEER. This CDR3 is built from 14 residues. CDR3: CASSYRDSSYEQYF. In DNA form, the CDR3 reads TGCGCCAGCAGCTACAGGGATAGCTCCTACGAGCAGTACTTC.

This chain connects TRBV4-3 to TRBJ2-1, with 8 bases lining up with TRBD1. The trim removed 3 bases at V and 8 bases at J, leaving 6 bases unmatched. Germline V gene sequence: CDR1 LGHNA, CDR2 YSLEER. The CDR3 length is 14 residues. CDR3 protein: CASSHQTGVDEQFF. CDR3 nucleotides: TGCGCCAGCAGCCACCAGACAGGGGTCGATGAGCAGTTCTTC.

CDR3 loop: CASSATGVSGNTIYF. The CDR3 nucleotides read TGTGCCAGCAGCGCGACAGGGGTTTCTGGAAACACCATATATTTT. J is TRBJ1-3 and V is TRBV9; TRBD1 matches at 8 bases. With 3 bases clipped from V and 1 base from J, the junction kept 3 bases outside the gene matches. The CDR3 extends over 15 amino acids. The V gene's germline CDR1 is SGDLS and CDR2 YYNGEE.

This chain links TRBV5-1 with TRBJ2-3, with a weak D call TRBD2 (5 bases). The CDR3 loop spans 15 amino acids. Germline values: CDR1 SGHRS, CDR2 YFSETQ. Trimming cost V 0 bases and J 2 bases, with 10 bases left between them. The CDR3 spells CASSLASTTTDTQYF. As DNA, the CDR3 is TGCGCCAGCAGCTTGGCTTCGACTACCACAGATACGCAGTATTTT.

The rearrangement links TRBV7-3 to TRBJ2-1; 8 nucleotides match TRBD2. The CDR3 totals 15 residues. Germline V gene lookup returns CDR1 SGHTA and CDR2 FQGTGA. Germline trimming cut 4 bases from V and 2 bases from J; bases unmatched to any gene: 4. The DNA of the CDR3 is TGTGCCAGCAGCTACAGCGGGGGCCCCTACAATGAGCAGTTCTTC. It encodes CASSYSGGPYNEQFF.

This clone was found once. The chain couples TRBV27 to TRBJ2-1; TRBD2 might be the D (6 bases). Trimming cost V 0 bases and J 3 bases, with 12 bases left between them. The CDR3 contains 16 residues. In germline, CDR1 is MNHEY, CDR2 SMNVEV (reference sequence). CDR3: CASSLSFRERYNEQFF. CDR3 nucleotide sequence: TGTGCCAGCAGTTTATCCTTCCGGGAGCGCTACAATGAGCAGTTCTTC.

The rearrangement uses TRBV2 and TRBJ2-3; D is unclear. Trimming removed 4 bases at V and 0 bases at J, with 11 bases between. This CDR3 contains 15 residues. Germline V gene sequence: CDR1 SNHLY, CDR2 FYNNEI. The CDR3 protein is CASSGRLYSTDTQYF. CDR3 bases: TGTGCCAGCAGTGGTCGTCTATATAGCACAGATACGCAGTATTTT.

J is TRBJ1-3 and V is TRBV9; D might be TRBD1 (6 bases). Between the trimmed V and J ends, which lost 3 bases and 2 bases, there was a span of 12 bases. The germline V gene has CDR1 SGDLS and CDR2 YYNGEE. CDR3 length equals 15 residues. CDR3 bases: TGTGCCAGCAGCGCCTTTTGGGGGCCTGGAAACACCATATATTTT. Protein sequence: CASSAFWGPGNTIYF.

V usage is TRBV7-3 and J usage is TRBJ2-2; the D gene is possibly TRBD2 (5 bases). V gave up 5 bases and J gave up 4 bases, with 11 bases separating them. The CDR3 has 14 amino acids. Germline assignment: CDR1 SGHTA and CDR2 FQGTGA. CDR3 in DNA: TGTGCCAGCAGCGACACTAGTAGCACCGGGGAGCTGTTTTTT. Encoded protein: CASSDTSSTGELFF.

The rearrangement uses TRBV6-5 and TRBJ1-1; D is possibly TRBD1 (5 bases). V was trimmed by 6 bases and J by 0 bases, leaving 11 bases between them. Per the germline V gene, CDR1 is MNHEY and CDR2 is SVGAGI. This CDR3 region has 14 residues. CDR3 sequence (DNA): TGTGCCAGCAGCCCGCGACAGTTGAACACTGAAGCTTTCTTT. It is translated as CASSPRQLNTEAFF.

This sequence joins TRBV6-6 and TRBJ2-7; tentative D call: TRBD1 (5 bases). Germline V CDR1 and CDR2: MNHNY, SVGAGI (reference sequence). CDR3 length: 15 residues. The ends were cut back, 0 bases at V and 0 bases at J, with 9 bases in the middle. The DNA of the CDR3 is TGTGCCAGCAGTTACTCGACAGAAATCTCCTACGAGCAGTACTTC. Its protein is CASSYSTEISYEQYF.

J is TRBJ1-1 and V is TRBV5-5; no firm D call. The CDR3 covers 15 residues. With 0 bases removed from V and 3 bases from J, the gap between germline ends came to 12 bases. Germline V gene lookup returns CDR1 SGHKS and CDR2 YYEKEE (reference sequence). The CDR3 nucleotides are TGTGCCAGCAGCTTGGGCACGGGAGTGGACACTGAAGCTTTCTTT. Protein sequence: CASSLGTGVDTEAFF.

This chain links TRBV7-2 with TRBJ1-4; 7 bases are a match to TRBD1. The germline V gene encodes CDR1 SGHTA and CDR2 FQGNSA. This CDR3 contains 14 residues. V lost 1 base and J lost 7; bases outside the gene matches: 3. The CDR3 region has the DNA TGTGCCAGCAGCTTAGGAGACAGGGTTGAAAAACTGTTTTTT. This codes for CASSLGDRVEKLFF.

The rearrangement links TRBV6-1 to TRBJ1-2; D is ambiguous. The CDR3 loop spans 13 amino acids. Trimming removed 4 bases from V and 3 bases from J, with 9 bases in between. The germline V gene has CDR1 MNHNS and CDR2 SASEGT. The CDR3, as DNA: TGTGCCAGCAGTGTGGCAGATTACTATGGCTACACCTTC. Translated, it gives CASSVADYYGYTF.

The chain uses TRBV29-1 and TRBJ1-1; D remains unclear. In germline, CDR1 is SQVTM, CDR2 ANQGSEA. The germline V and J ends were trimmed by 6 bases and 4 bases, with 12 bases remaining between them. There are 12 residues in the CDR3. CDR3 residues: CSVRAVGTEAFF. CDR3 in DNA: TGCAGCGTGAGGGCCGTCGGCACTGAAGCTTTCTTT.

The chain carries TRBV6-5 and TRBJ2-5; 7 bases are shared with TRBD1. Trimming removed 6 bases from V and 5 bases from J; junction bases left unmatched: 12. CDR3 length: 15 residues. The germline V gene encodes CDR1 MNHEY and CDR2 SVGAGI. The chain's CDR3 is CASSRGQVVGETQYF. The CDR3 bases are TGTGCCAGCAGCCGTGGACAGGTCGTCGGGGAGACCCAGTACTTC.

This chain uses TRBV4-1 with TRBJ2-7; D possibly corresponds to TRBD1 (7 bases). The ends were cut back, 2 bases at V and 11 bases at J, with 16 bases in the middle. The germline V gene has CDR1 MGHRA and CDR2 YSYEKL. The CDR3 has 13 residues. This CDR3 reads CASSQQGGRLEYF. The CDR3, as DNA: TGCGCCAGCAGCCAACAGGGGGGCCGTCTCGAGTACTTC.

The chain joins TRBV5-4 to TRBJ2-7, with D possibly being TRBD2 (5 bases). Germline-derived CDR1 and CDR2 are SGHNT and YYREEE (reference sequence). The CDR3 is 13 residues long. The germline V and J ends were trimmed by 1 base and 6 bases, with 11 bases remaining between them. The CDR3 sequence is CASSLRGSGEQYF. Written as DNA, the CDR3 is TGTGCCAGCAGCTTGAGAGGGAGCGGCGAGCAGTACTTC. Together with reference TRBV5-4 and TRBJ2-7, the CDR3 gives the full variable domain: ETGVTQSPTHLIKTRGQQVTLRCSSQSGHNTVSWYQQALGQGPQFIFQYYREEENGRGNFPPRFSGLQFPNYSSELNVNALELDDSALYLCASSLRGSGEQYFGPGTRLTVT.

A single count supports this clone. The chain joins TRBV5-1 to TRBJ1-5, with 11 bases lining up with TRBD1. V shed 3 bases and J 6 bases; nucleotides not matched to a gene: 8. The length of the CDR3 is 16 residues. CDR1 SGHRS and CDR2 YFSETQ come from the germline V gene. The CDR3 DNA sequence: TGCGCCAGCAGCTACTGGACAGGGGGCAGCGGTCAGCCCCAGCATTTT. As protein: CASSYWTGGSGQPQHF.